This T cell receptor beta chain was sequenced in a study of shared clonotypes between healthy human individuals. CDR3 length: 17 amino acids. After removal of 1 base from V and 5 bases from J, the junction contained 12 bases not matched to a gene. Germline V gene data show CDR1 as MNHNS and CDR2 as SASEGT. Only in-frame clones appear in the TCRdb table, and some are missing; sequencing was by immunoSEQ multiplex PCR. The table records fewer than 600,000 clones, 79% of them present only once. Regarding this clone: As yet, its antigen is unknown.

Study-level results: The low donor count limited represented genetic and exposure-history diversity.

The material sequenced was PBMCs. The chain links TRBV6-1 to TRBJ2-7, with 9 bases matching TRBD2. The TCR comes from a woman aged 40 to 50 in good health. Some clones in this sample may be carry-over from other donors' samples. CDR3 nucleotide sequence: TGTGCCAGCAGTGAAGTAGCGGGAGCCAGTTTTAGTAACGAGCAGTACTTC. Protein sequence: CASSEVAGASFSNEQYF.